The clone carrying this T cell receptor (beta chain) was seen ten or more times. The CDR3 has 14 amino acids. V lost 5 bases and J lost 3; bases outside the gene matches: 6. In germline, CDR1 is SQVTM, CDR2 ANQGSEA. Using quantitative 5'-RACE with molecular barcodes, the authors made TCR beta libraries. One entry per CDR3 protein results from TCRdb running MiXCR on the 5' RACE reads. Among around 330,000 distinct CDR3 sequences listed, roughly 10% were seen once. This entry belongs to a study of CD8 T cells in ankylosing spondylitis. This chain connects TRBV29-1 to TRBJ2-1; TRBD1 aligns across 8 bases. Sequenced material: blood, either unsorted or a sorted T cell fraction (not recorded which). This receptor was taken from a female donor with ankylosing spondylitis or in good health (not recorded which). The CDR3 reads CSVSRTGNYNEQFF. The CDR3 DNA sequence: TGCAGCGTTAGTAGGACAGGGAACTACAATGAGCAGTTCTTC.